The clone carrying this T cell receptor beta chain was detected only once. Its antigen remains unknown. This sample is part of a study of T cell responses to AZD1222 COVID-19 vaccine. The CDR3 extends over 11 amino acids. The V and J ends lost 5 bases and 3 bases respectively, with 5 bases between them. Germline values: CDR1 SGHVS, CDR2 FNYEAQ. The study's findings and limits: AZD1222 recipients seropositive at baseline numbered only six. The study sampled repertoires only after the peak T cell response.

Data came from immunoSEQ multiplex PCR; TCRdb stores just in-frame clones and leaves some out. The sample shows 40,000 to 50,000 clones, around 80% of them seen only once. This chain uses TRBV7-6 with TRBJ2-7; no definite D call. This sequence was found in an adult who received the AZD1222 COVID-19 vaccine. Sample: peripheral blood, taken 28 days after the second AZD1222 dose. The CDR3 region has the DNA TGTGCCAGCAGCACCTACTACGAGCAGTACTTC. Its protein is CASSTYYEQYF.